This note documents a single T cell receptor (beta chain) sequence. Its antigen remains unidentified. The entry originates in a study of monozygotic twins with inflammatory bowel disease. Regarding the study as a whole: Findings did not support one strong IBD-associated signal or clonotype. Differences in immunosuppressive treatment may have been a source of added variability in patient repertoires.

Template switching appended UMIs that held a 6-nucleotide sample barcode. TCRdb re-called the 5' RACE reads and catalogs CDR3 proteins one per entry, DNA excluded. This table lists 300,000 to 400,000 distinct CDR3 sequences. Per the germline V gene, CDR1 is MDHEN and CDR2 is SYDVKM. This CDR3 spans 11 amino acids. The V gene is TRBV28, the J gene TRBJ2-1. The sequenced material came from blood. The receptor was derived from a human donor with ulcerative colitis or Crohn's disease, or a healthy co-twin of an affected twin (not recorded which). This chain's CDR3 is CASKQWDEQFF. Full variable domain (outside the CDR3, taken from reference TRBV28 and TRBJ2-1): DVKVTQSSRYLVKRTGEKVFLECVQDMDHENMFWYRQDPGLGLRLIYFSYDVKMKEKGDIPEGYSVSREKKERFSLILESASTNQTSMYLCASKQWDEQFFGPGTRLTVL.